This T cell receptor beta chain originates from a study of T cell repertoires in cytomegalovirus infection (dated by TCRdb to between 2017 and 2020). Looking at the study overall: Donor HLA type was relevant to the analysis, because carriage of CMV infection together with the matching HLA type was indicated by public TCR beta signatures. Beyond this particular receptor, the publication reports: In both this cohort and an independent roughly 350-donor cohort, the cumulative frequency of public TCR beta family members distinguished carriers of CMV infection plus the relevant HLA type. The ex vivo response was dominated by HLA-C-restricted CMV-specific TCR beta clonotypes, which also provided the single most frequent clonotype in two of eight donors.

The instrument given in TCRdb is Illumina HiSeq 1500. TCRdb reanalyzed the raw reads on its own, using fastp at Q25 for trimming and MiXCR for clone calling, and kept in-frame beta chains. Rows are combined by CDR3 protein, so each entry shows the most common genes and DNA. The sample data list some 180,000 distinct CDR3 sequences, and 17% of these were observed just once. In total, the top ten clones hold around 25% of the sample. This clonotype was counted between two and nine times. The clone's antigen remains unknown. Base qualities are not provided; no much larger clone lies one nucleotide away. The sequenced sample consisted of CD8+ T cells from PBMCs. This TCR came from a human donor in good health (CMV status not recorded). Some clones in this sample may be carry-over from other donors' samples.

The nucleotides read TGTGCCAGCAGCTTTCTCCGACAGGGTCTTGAGACCCAGTACTTC. This yields the protein CASSFLRQGLETQYF. The V gene is TRBV7-9 and the J gene is TRBJ2-5; TRBD1 lines up with 7 middle nucleotides. The CDR3 runs 15 amino acids, cysteine and phenylalanine included. The retained sequence is limited to the CDR3, 45 bases, with the frame set at the first base. The germline V gene (reference sequence) provides CDR1 SEHNR and CDR2 FQNEAQ. Germline trimming amounts to 3 bases on V and 5 bases on J, with 9 as the count of junction bases outside the gene matches.